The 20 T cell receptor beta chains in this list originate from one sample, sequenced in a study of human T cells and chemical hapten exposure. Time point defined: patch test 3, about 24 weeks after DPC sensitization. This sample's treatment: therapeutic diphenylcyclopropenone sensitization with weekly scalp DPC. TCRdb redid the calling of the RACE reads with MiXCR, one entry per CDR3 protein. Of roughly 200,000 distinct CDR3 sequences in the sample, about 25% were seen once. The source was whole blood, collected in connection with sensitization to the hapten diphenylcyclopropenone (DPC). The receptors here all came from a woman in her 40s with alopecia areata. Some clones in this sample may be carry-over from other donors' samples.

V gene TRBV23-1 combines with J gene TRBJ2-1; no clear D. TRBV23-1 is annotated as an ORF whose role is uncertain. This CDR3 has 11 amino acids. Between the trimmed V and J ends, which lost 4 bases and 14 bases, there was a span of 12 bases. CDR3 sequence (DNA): TGCGCCAGCAGTCCAAGAGAGTACAAGTTCTTC. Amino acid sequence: CASSPREYKFF.

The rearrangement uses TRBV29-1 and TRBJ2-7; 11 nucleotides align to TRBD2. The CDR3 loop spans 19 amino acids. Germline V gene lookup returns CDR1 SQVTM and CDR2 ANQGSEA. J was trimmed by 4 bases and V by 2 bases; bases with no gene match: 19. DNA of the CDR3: TGCAGCGTTGAATTGGGGACAGGCCGATCTAGCGGGAGGAGGTACGAGCAGTACTTC. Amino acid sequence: CSVELGTGRSSGRRYEQYF.

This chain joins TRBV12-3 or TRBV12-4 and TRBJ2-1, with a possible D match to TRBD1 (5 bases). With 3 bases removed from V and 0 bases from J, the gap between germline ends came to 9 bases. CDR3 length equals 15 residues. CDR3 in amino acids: CASSFVGDSYNEQFF. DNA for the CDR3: TGTGCCAGCAGTTTCGTAGGGGACTCCTACAATGAGCAGTTCTTC.

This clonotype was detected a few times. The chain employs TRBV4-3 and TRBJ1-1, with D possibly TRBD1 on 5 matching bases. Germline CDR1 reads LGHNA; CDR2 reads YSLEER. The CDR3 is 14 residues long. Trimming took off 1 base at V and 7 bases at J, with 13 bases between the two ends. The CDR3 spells CASSQVSRANEAFF. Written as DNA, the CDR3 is TGCGCCAGCAGCCAAGTCTCCAGGGCGAATGAAGCTTTCTTT.

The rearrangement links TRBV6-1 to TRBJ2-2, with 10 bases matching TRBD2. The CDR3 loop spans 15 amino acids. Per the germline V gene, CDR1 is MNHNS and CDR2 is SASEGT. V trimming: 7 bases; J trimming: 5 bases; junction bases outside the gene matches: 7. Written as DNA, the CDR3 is TGTGCCAGCATAACGGCTAGCGGGAGTACCGGGGAGCTGTTTTTT. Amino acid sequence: CASITASGSTGELFF.

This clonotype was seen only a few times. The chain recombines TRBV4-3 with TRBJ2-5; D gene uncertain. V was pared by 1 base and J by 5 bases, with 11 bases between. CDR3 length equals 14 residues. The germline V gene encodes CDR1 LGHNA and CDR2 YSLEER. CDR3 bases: TGCGCCAGCAGCCAAGCCTTGATGGGGGAGACCCAGTACTTC. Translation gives CASSQALMGETQYF.

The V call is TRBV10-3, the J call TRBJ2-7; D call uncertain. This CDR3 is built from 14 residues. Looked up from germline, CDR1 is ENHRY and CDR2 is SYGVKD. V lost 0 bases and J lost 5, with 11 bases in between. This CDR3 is CAISESTKPNEQYF. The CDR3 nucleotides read TGTGCCATCAGTGAGTCGACGAAACCGAACGAGCAGTACTTC.

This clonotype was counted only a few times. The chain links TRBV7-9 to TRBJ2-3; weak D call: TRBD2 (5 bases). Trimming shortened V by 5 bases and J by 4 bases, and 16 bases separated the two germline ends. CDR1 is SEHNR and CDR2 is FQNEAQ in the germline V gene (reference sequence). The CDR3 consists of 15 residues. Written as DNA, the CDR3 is TGTGCCAGCAGCCCTGTCGTCGGGGTGGCAGATACGCAGTATTTT. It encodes CASSPVVGVADTQYF.

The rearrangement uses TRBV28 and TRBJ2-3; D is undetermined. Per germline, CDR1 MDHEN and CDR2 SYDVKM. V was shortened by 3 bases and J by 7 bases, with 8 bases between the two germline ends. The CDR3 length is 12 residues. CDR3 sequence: CASSFWGYTQYF. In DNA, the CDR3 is TGTGCCAGCAGTTTTTGGGGATATACGCAGTATTTT.

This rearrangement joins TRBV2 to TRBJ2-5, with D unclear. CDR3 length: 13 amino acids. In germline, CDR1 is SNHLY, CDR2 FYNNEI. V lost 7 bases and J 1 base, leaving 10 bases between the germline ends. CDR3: CASTTTVQETQYF. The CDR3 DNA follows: TGTGCCAGCACAACTACAGTCCAAGAGACCCAGTACTTC.

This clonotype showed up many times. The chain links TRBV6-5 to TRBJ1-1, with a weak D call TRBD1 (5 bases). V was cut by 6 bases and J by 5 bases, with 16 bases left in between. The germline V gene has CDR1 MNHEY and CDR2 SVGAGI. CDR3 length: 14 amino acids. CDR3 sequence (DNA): TGTGCCAGCAGGGAGGGGAATGTGGAAACTGAAGCTTTCTTT. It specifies CASREGNVETEAFF.

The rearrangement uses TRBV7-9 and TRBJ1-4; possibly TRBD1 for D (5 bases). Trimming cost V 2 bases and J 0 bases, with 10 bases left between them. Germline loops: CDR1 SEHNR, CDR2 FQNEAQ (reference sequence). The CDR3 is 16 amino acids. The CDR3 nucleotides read TGTGCCAGCAGCTTAAAAGTGGGGGCAACTAATGAAAAACTGTTTTTT. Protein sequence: CASSLKVGATNEKLFF.

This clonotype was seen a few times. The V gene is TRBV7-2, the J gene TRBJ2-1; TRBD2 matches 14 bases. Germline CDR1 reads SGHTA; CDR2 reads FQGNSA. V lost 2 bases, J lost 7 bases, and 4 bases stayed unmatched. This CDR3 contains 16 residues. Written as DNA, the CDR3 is TGTGCCAGCAGCTTAAGGGGGACTAGCGGGGGAAATGAGCAGTTCTTC. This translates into CASSLRGTSGGNEQFF.

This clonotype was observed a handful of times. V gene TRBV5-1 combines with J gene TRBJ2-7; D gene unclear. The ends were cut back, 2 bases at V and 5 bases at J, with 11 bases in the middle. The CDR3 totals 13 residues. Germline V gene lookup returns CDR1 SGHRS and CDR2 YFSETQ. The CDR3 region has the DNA TGCGCCAGCAGCTTTTCCCTTCCCAACGAGCAGTACTTC. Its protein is CASSFSLPNEQYF.

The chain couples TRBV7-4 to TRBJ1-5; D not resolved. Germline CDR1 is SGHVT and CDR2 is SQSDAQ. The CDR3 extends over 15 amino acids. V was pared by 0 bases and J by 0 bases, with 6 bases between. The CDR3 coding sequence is TGTGCCAGCAGCTTAGCGCCCCCTAGCAATCAGCCCCAGCATTTT. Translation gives CASSLAPPSNQPQHF.

The CDR3 DNA reads as TGTGCCAGCAGTACAACCGGTCGTGGCGAAAAACTGTTTTTT. This sequence encodes CASSTTGRGEKLFF. The rearrangement links TRBV28 to TRBJ1-4; D is undetermined. Looked up from germline, CDR1 is MDHEN and CDR2 is SYDVKM. Between the trimmed V and J ends, which lost 5 bases and 8 bases, there was a span of 15 bases. The CDR3 has 14 residues.

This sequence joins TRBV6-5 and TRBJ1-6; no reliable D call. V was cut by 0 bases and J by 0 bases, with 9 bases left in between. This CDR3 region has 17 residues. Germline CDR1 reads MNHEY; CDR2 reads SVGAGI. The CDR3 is CASSYSTDSSYNSPLHF. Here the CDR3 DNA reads TGTGCCAGCAGTTACTCAACAGATAGCTCCTATAATTCACCCCTCCACTTT.

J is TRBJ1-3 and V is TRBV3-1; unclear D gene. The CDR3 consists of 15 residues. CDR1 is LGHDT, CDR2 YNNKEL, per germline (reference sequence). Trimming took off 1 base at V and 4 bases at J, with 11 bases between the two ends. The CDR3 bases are TGTGCCAGCAGCCAAGTACGTAACACGGGAAACACCATATATTTT. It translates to CASSQVRNTGNTIYF.

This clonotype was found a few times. Written as DNA, the CDR3 is TGTGCCAGCAGGGTAGCGGGATTAAGCCGGGGGTTCTTC. Translation gives CASRVAGLSRGFF. V gene TRBV28 combines with J gene TRBJ2-1, with 8 bases identical to TRBD2. The V and J ends lost 6 bases and 15 bases, in that order; junction bases with no gene match: 13. CDR3 length: 13 amino acids. Germline lookup yields CDR1 MDHEN and CDR2 SYDVKM.

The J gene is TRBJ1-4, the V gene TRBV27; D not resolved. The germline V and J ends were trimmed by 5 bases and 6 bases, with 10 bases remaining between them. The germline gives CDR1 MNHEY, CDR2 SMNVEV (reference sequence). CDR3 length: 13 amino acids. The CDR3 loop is CASSPTRDEKLFF. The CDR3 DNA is TGTGCCAGCAGTCCTACTCGGGATGAAAAACTGTTTTTT.